This TCR beta chain comes out of a study of blood T cell repertoires in COVID-19. Overall study context: Collection of acute and convalescent COVID-19 samples took place in the United States, Italy and Spain.

The ends were cut back, 4 bases at V and 5 bases at J, with 18 bases in the middle. Germline CDR1 is PRHDT and CDR2 is FYEKMQ (reference sequence). The CDR3 runs to 16 residues. Per the study methods: Estimated nucleated cell counts came from reference gene primer amplification. Libraries were prepared by immunoSEQ multiplex PCR; TCRdb keeps only in-frame clonotypes and omits some of them. V, J and clone size were drawn from that table, and D and trimming were deduced from the DNA. This sample has 130,000 to 150,000 clones, with approximately 80% found just once. This clone was recorded only once. The chain uses TRBV13 and TRBJ2-1; TRBD2 might be the D (6 bases). The sequencing input was peripheral blood. The sequence was obtained from a man in his 60s with active or convalescent COVID-19. CDR3 bases: TGTGCCAGCAGCTCTCGCGGGATAGCGGCAGACAATGAGCAGTTCTTC. Amino acids: CASSSRGIAADNEQFF.